This T cell receptor beta chain came from a study of cytomegalovirus exposure and HLA in healthy donors. The study's findings and limits: In a later analysis, HLA-C alleles had the fewest associated TCRs, DRB1 alleles the most. Researchers had no immune exposure information except CMV serostatus available. Being productive about 87% or about 30% of the time was typical of most TCR beta V segments in an earlier analysis.

Notes on this clone: Its antigen is unknown.

A multiplex PCR was run with 60 Vbeta primers and 13 Jbeta primers. Authors' methods: Among the unique TCR beta chains that a later analysis counted, roughly 80 million in all, some 10 million were shared. TCRdb's table, derived via immunoSEQ multiplex PCR, lists solely in-frame clones and lacks some. V, J and clone size are those of that table, while D and trimming were read from the DNA. The profile shows 100,000 to 150,000 clones, about three quarters of them singletons. There are 13 residues in the CDR3. V was pared by 1 base and J by 8 bases, with 10 bases between. Germline CDR1 and CDR2: SGHTS and YDEGEE.

The source material was PBMCs. The chain links TRBV5-8 to TRBJ2-1; a possible D gene is TRBD1 (5 bases). This TCR was recovered from a human donor in good health. The CDR3 bases are TGTGCCAGCAGCTTGAAGTCCAGGGATGAGCAGTTCTTC. Its protein is CASSLKSRDEQFF.